Ten or more counts support the clone carrying this T cell receptor (beta chain). Its specificity is unknown. TCR beta CDR3 regions were amplified from RNA. HTBI primers were used for first-round RT-PCR of the TCR CDR3. TCRdb itself ran the multiplex PCR reads through MiXCR, one entry per CDR3 protein. The sample includes hundreds of thousands of distinct CDR3 sequences, roughly 20% of them seen just once. This specimen belongs to a study of T cells in Graves' hyperthyroidism and ophthalmopathy. Study summary: The blood sample was taken at first diagnosis, before treatment began. Study-wide findings and caveats: By a 13 V-J model, ophthalmopathy was set apart from stable hyperthyroidism.

Looked up from germline, CDR1 is DFQATT and CDR2 is SNEGSKA (reference sequence). The CDR3 totals 15 residues. Germline trimming cut 2 bases from V and 5 bases from J; bases unmatched to any gene: 7. Orbital computed tomography, thyroid ultrasound, serum thyroxine and TRAb, and clinical symptoms together informed the diagnoses. Sample: blood. The receptor was isolated from a man aged 45-60 years with Graves' ophthalmopathy. The rearrangement joins TRBV20-1 to TRBJ2-1, with TRBD2 matching 9 bases. The CDR3 here is CSARKAGGEDNEQFF. Here the CDR3 DNA reads TGCAGTGCTAGAAAGGCGGGAGGGGAAGACAATGAGCAGTTCTTC.